The rows below give T cell receptor beta chains drawn from one sample of a study of cytomegalovirus exposure and HLA in healthy donors. Produced via immunoSEQ multiplex PCR; TCRdb's table is partial and in-frame only. The sample records approximately 180,000 clones, almost 80% being singletons. Sequencing was carried out using PBMCs. The receptors stem from a man aged 40-50 years in good health and CMV-seropositive. CDR3s include the opening cysteine and the closing phenylalanine or tryptophan. D genes are given only for firm matches. Only some rows state a clone size, as once, few, many or a class for expanded clones.

TGTGCCAGCAGCCGCGGGACAGAACTCTACGAGCAGTACTTC,CASSRGTELYEQYF,.,.,TRBJ2-7,TRBV7-9,14
TGTGCCAGCAGCCAGCTCGACAGAGGTGGCTACACCTTC,CASSQLDRGGYTF,.,few,TRBJ1-2,TRBV14,13
TGTGCCAGCAGCTTTCGGGGGGGCGGTCGGGAAAAACTGTTTTTT,CASSFRGGGREKLFF,.,few,TRBJ1-4,TRBV9,15
TGTGCCAGTAGTATATTGAGCGGGAGCATCCGAGAGACCCAGTACTTC,CASSILSGSIRETQYF,TRBD2,.,TRBJ2-5,TRBV19,16
TGTGCCAGCAGTCTTCACCCCAAAAACAGTCAGTACTTC,CASSLHPKNSQYF,.,.,TRBJ2-4,TRBV2,13
TGTGCCACCAGACTGGTATCGAACACTGAAGCTTTCTTT,CATRLVSNTEAFF,.,once,TRBJ1-1,TRBV6-5,13
TGTGCCTGGGGTAGCGGGATCGGAAAGACCCAGTACTTC,CAWGSGIGKTQYF,TRBD2,few,TRBJ2-5,TRBV30,13
TGTGCCAGCAGCTTCACCCGGTACTACGAGCAGTACTTC,CASSFTRYYEQYF,.,.,TRBJ2-7,TRBV11-3,13
TGTGCCAGCAGCGTTCGGGACTACAGCTACGAGCAGTACTTC,CASSVRDYSYEQYF,TRBD2,.,TRBJ2-7,TRBV7-8,14
TGTGCCAGCAGTTCGGGACTAGCCCATGAGCAGTTCTTC,CASSSGLAHEQFF,TRBD2,.,TRBJ2-1,TRBV11-2,13
TGCGCCAGCAGCTTGGAGGGCCGGGAAGGTGGAAACACCATATATTTT,CASSLEGREGGNTIYF,.,.,TRBJ1-3,TRBV5-1,16
TGTGCCACCAGCAGAGTCGGGGGGGAGCTGTTTTTT,CATSRVGGELFF,.,.,TRBJ2-2,TRBV15,12
TGTGCCAGCAGCGTAGCACAGGGCAGTCAAGAGACCCAGTACTTC,CASSVAQGSQETQYF,.,.,TRBJ2-5,TRBV9,15